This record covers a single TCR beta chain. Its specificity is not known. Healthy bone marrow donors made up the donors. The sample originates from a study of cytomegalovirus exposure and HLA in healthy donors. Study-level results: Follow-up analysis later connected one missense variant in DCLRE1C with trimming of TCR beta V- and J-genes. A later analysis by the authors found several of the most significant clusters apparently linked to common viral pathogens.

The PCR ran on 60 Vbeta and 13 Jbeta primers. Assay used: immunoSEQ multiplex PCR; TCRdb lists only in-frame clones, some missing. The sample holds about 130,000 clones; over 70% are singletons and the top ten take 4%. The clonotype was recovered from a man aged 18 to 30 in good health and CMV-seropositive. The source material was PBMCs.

CDR3 nucleotides: TGTGCCAGCAGCTTAGTGTCCGGGAACTCCTACAATGAGCAGTTCTTC. This translates into CASSLVSGNSYNEQFF. The chain recombines TRBV13 with TRBJ2-1; the D gene is possibly TRBD2 (5 bases). The V gene's germline CDR1 is PRHDT and CDR2 FYEKMQ (reference sequence). The CDR3 is 16 residues long. V shed 1 base and J shed 0 bases, with 10 bases lying between them.